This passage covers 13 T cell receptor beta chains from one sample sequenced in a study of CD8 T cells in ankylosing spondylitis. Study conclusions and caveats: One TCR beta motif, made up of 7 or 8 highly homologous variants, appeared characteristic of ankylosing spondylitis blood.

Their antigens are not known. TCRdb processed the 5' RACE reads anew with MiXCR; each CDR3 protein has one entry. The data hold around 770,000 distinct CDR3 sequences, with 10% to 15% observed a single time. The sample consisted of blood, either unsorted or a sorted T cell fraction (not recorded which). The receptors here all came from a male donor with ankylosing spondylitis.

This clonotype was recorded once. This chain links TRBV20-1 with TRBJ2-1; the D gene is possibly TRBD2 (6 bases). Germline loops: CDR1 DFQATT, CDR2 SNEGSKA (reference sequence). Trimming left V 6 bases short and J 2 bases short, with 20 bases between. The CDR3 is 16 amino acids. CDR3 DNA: TGCAGTGCATTGGGCGGGGCGGGGCTACCCTACAATGAGCAGTTCTTC. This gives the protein CSALGGAGLPYNEQFF.

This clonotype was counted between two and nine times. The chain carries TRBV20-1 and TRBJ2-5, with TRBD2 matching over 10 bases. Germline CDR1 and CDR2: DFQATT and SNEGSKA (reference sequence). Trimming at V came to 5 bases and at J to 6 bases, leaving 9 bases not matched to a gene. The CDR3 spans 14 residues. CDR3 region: CSAQAAGGPKTQYF. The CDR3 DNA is TGCAGTGCTCAGGCAGCGGGGGGGCCGAAGACCCAGTACTTC.

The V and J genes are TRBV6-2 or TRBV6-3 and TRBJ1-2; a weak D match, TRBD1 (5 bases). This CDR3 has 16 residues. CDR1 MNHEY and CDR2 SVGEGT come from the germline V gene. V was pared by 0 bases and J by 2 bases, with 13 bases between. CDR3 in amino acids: CASSYSWGRWNYGYTF. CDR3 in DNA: TGTGCCAGCAGTTACTCCTGGGGCCGTTGGAACTATGGCTACACCTTC.

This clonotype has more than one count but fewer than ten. CDR3 loop: CASSLSGGRADTQYF. In DNA, the CDR3 is TGTGCCAGCAGTTTATCGGGGGGCAGGGCAGATACGCAGTATTTT. The chain links TRBV28 to TRBJ2-3; tentative D call: TRBD2 (7 bases). Germline CDR1 and CDR2: MDHEN and SYDVKM. The CDR3 runs 15 residues. Trimming took 1 base from V and 4 from J, leaving 12 bases between them.

As DNA, the CDR3 is TGTGCCAGCAGCTTAGGTAGTCAGGGGGCAGATACGCAGTATTTT. Its protein is CASSLGSQGADTQYF. The V and J genes are TRBV7-2 and TRBJ2-3, with 7 bases matching TRBD1. Germline trimming cut 1 base from V and 4 bases from J; bases unmatched to any gene: 5. CDR1 SGHTA and CDR2 FQGNSA come from the germline V gene. CDR3 length: 15 residues.

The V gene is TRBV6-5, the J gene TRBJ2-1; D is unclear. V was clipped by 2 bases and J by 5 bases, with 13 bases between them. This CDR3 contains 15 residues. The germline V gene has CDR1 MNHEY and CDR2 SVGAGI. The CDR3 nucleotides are TGTGCCAGCAGTTACCAAAGGGCCTATAACAATGAGCAGTTCTTC. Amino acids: CASSYQRAYNNEQFF.

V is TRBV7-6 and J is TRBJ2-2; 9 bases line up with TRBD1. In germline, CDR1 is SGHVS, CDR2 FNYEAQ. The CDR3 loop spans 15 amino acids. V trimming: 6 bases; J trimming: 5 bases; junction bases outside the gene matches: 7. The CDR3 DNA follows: TGTGCCAGCAGATTGGACAGGGGAGAAACCGGGGAGCTGTTTTTT. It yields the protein CASRLDRGETGELFF.

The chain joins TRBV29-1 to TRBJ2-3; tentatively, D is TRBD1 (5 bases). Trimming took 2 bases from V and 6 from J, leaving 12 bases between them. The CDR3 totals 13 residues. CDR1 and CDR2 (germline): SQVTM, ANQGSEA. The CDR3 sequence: CSVEPRQLDTQYF. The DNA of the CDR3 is TGCAGCGTTGAACCCCGACAGCTGGATACGCAGTATTTT.

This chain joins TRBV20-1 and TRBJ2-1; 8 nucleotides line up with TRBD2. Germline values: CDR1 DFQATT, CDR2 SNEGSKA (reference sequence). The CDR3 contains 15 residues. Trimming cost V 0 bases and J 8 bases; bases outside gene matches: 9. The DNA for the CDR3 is TGCAGTGCTAGAGATCCAAGCGGGAGAGGAGATGAGCAGTTCTTC. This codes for CSARDPSGRGDEQFF.

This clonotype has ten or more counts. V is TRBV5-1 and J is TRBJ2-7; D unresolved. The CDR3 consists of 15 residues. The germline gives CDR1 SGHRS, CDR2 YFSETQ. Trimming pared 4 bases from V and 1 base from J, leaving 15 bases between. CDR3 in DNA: TGCGCCAGCAGCCCGATGTTCCTGGATTCCTACGAGCAGTACTTC. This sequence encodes CASSPMFLDSYEQYF.

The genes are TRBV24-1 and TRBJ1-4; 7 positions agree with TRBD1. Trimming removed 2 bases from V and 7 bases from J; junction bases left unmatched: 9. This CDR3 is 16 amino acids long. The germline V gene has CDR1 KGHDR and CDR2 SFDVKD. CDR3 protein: CATSDSNRGFREKLFF. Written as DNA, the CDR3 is TGTGCCACCAGTGATTCCAACAGGGGCTTTCGTGAAAAACTGTTTTTT.

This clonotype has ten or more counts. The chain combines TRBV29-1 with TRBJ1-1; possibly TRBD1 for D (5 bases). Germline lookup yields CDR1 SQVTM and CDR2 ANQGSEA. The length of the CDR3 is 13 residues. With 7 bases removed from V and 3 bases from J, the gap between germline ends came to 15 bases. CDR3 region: CSALGDLYTEAFF. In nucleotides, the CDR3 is TGCAGCGCGTTGGGGGATCTGTACACTGAAGCTTTCTTT. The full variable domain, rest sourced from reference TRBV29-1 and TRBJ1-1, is SAVISQKPSRDICQRGTSLTIQCQVDSQVTMMFWYRQQPGQSLTLIATANQGSEATYESGFVIDKFPISRPNLTFSTLTVSNMSPEDSSIYLCSALGDLYTEAFFGQGTRLTVV.

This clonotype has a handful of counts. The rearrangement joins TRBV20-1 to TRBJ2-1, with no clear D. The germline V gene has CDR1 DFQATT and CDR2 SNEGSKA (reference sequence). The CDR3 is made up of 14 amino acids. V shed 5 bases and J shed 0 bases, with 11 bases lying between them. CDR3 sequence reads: CSAGLYSSYNEQFF. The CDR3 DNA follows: TGCAGTGCTGGGCTTTACAGCTCCTACAATGAGCAGTTCTTC.